This TCR beta chain was recovered during a study of T cell responses to AZD1222 COVID-19 vaccine. Study observations and caveats: Most donors were white British, females outnumbered males, and clonal diversity was possibly underestimated. Vaccine-related CD4 TCRs covered spike, predominating at 160-218 and 743-854. An increase in Spike-specific TCR breadth and depth was observed after two AZD1222 doses. Seropositive status at baseline applied to only a handful of AZD1222 recipients.

CDR1 MNHEY and CDR2 SVGAGI come from the germline V gene. The CDR3 loop spans 13 amino acids. Trimming took 2 bases from V and 6 from J, leaving 10 bases between them. TCRdb keeps only in-frame clones here, not all; method: immunoSEQ multiplex PCR. The sample has 120,000 or so clones; roughly 87% are singletons. With regard to this clone: Its target is not known.

The source is an adult in good health. The chain carries TRBV6-5 and TRBJ1-1; tentatively, D is TRBD1 (5 bases). Specimen: peripheral blood, collected on day 0 of MenACWY control vaccination. CDR3 protein: CASSYLGVAEAFF. In DNA, the CDR3 is TGTGCCAGCAGTTACCTGGGGGTCGCTGAAGCTTTCTTT.